Presented here are 14 T cell receptor beta chains from one specimen sequenced in a study of cytomegalovirus exposure and HLA in healthy donors. Some clones are missing from TCRdb's copy, which holds only in-frame ones; the method was immunoSEQ multiplex PCR. The sample carries about 130,000 clones, roughly 95% recorded once. Source material: PBMCs. These receptors were collected from a man aged 18-30 years in good health and CMV-seronegative.

CDR3 protein: CASSTDRDTEAFF. The CDR3 coding sequence is TGTGCCAGCAGCACTGACAGGGACACTGAAGCTTTCTTT. The chain combines TRBV7-9 with TRBJ1-1; 7 nucleotides agree with TRBD1. This CDR3 is 13 amino acids long. In germline, CDR1 is SEHNR, CDR2 FQNEAQ (reference sequence). Trimming took 5 bases from V and 3 from J; bases not matched to a gene: 3.

Here the CDR3 DNA reads TGTGCCAGTAAGGGTCCAGGGGGGTACGAGCAGTACTTC. Residues: CASKGPGGYEQYF. This chain links TRBV19 with TRBJ2-7, with TRBD1 as a possible D gene (7 bases). The CDR3 extends over 13 amino acids. Germline CDR1 is LNHDA and CDR2 is SQIVND (reference sequence). The V gene lost 7 bases and the J gene lost 4 bases, with 14 bases spanning the gap. Full variable domain (outside the CDR3, taken from reference TRBV19 and TRBJ2-7): DGGITQSPKYLFRKEGQNVTLSCEQNLNHDAMYWYRQDPGQGLRLIYYSQIVNDFQKGDIAEGYSVSREKKESFPLTVTSAQKNPTAFYLCASKGPGGYEQYFGPGTRLTVT.

The V call is TRBV9, the J call TRBJ1-2, with 7 bases identical to TRBD1. Germline V gene sequence: CDR1 SGDLS, CDR2 YYNGEE. The CDR3 has 15 residues. V shed 4 bases and J 1 base; nucleotides not matched to a gene: 7. The CDR3 region is CASSPTGTDNYGYTF. The CDR3 nucleotides are TGTGCCAGCAGCCCAACAGGGACAGATAACTATGGCTACACCTTC. Full variable domain (rest looked up from reference TRBV9 and TRBJ1-2): DSGVTQTPKHLITATGQRVTLRCSPRSGDLSVYWYQQSLDQGLQFLIQYYNGEERAKGNILERFSAQQFPDLHSELNLSSLELGDSALYFCASSPTGTDNYGYTFGSGTRLTVV.

The rearrangement joins TRBV13 to TRBJ2-1, with 7 bases lining up with TRBD1. Unmatched junction bases numbered 8, after V lost 5 bases and J lost 13 bases. Germline V CDR1 and CDR2: PRHDT, FYEKMQ (reference sequence). The CDR3 spans 12 residues. The CDR3 DNA reads as TGTGCCAGCAGCGCATCGACAGGGCTACAGTTCTTC. Translation gives CASSASTGLQFF. Based on the CDR3 plus reference TRBV13 and TRBJ2-1, the full variable domain is AAGVIQSPRHLIKEKRETATLKCYPIPRHDTVYWYQQGPGQDPQFLISFYEKMQSDKGSIPDRFSAQQFSDYHSELNMSSLELGDSALYFCASSASTGLQFFGPGTRLTVL.

This sequence joins TRBV7-8 and TRBJ2-1; D might be TRBD1 (5 bases). V shed 0 bases and J shed 2 bases, with 11 bases lying between them. This CDR3 comprises 16 residues. Germline CDR1 and CDR2: SGHVS and FQNEAQ. CDR3: CASSLALRGPYNEQFF. CDR3 DNA: TGTGCCAGCAGCTTAGCGCTAAGGGGCCCCTACAATGAGCAGTTCTTC.

V usage is TRBV27 and J usage is TRBJ1-5; 8 positions agree with TRBD1. Germline trimming cut 10 bases from V and 2 bases from J; bases unmatched to any gene: 4. The length of the CDR3 is 13 residues. Germline lookup yields CDR1 MNHEY and CDR2 SMNVEV (reference sequence). CDR3 DNA: TGTGCCACCTCGACAGGGGGCAATCAGCCCCAGCATTTT. Its protein is CATSTGGNQPQHF.

This sequence joins TRBV28 and TRBJ1-2, with 7 bases fitting TRBD1. Trimming cost V 2 bases and J 3 bases; bases outside gene matches: 6. The germline CDR1 and CDR2 sequences are MDHEN and SYDVKM. The length of the CDR3 is 15 residues. The CDR3 DNA is TGTGCCAGCAGTTTAAGGACAGGTTTAGACTATGGCTACACCTTC. It encodes CASSLRTGLDYGYTF.

The chain combines TRBV5-4 with TRBJ2-5; perhaps TRBD2 as D (5 bases). This CDR3 region has 15 residues. Germline V lookup: CDR1 SGHNT, CDR2 YYREEE (reference sequence). V was cut by 5 bases and J by 4 bases, with 18 bases left in between. CDR3: CASRRRGGAGETQYF. CDR3 nucleotide sequence: TGTGCCAGCAGACGCCGAGGTGGTGCGGGAGAGACCCAGTACTTC.

This chain uses TRBV27 with TRBJ2-7, with D perhaps TRBD2 (5 bases). V lost 2 bases to trimming and J lost 3 bases, with 11 bases between them. Germline V CDR1 and CDR2: MNHEY, SMNVEV (reference sequence). The CDR3 covers 14 residues. The CDR3 here is CASSLRGRIYEQYF. CDR3 in DNA: TGTGCCAGCAGTTTAAGAGGGAGAATCTACGAGCAGTACTTC.

The V call is TRBV30, the J call TRBJ2-1; 10 bases match TRBD2. V trimming: 5 bases; J trimming: 10 bases; junction bases outside the gene matches: 5. The CDR3 runs 12 residues. Germline-derived CDR1 and CDR2 are GTSNPN and SVGIG (reference sequence). CDR3 DNA: TGTGCCTGGTCGCTAGCGGGAGTGGAGCAGTTCTTC. It translates to CAWSLAGVEQFF.

The J gene is TRBJ2-2, the V gene TRBV5-4, with 8 nucleotides matching TRBD2. The CDR3 loop spans 15 amino acids. V shed 4 bases and J 0 bases; nucleotides not matched to a gene: 2. Germline lookup yields CDR1 SGHNT and CDR2 YYREEE (reference sequence). The DNA of the CDR3 is TGTGCCAGCAGCCGGGGACTAGCGAACACCGGGGAGCTGTTTTTT. Protein product: CASSRGLANTGELFF.

V is TRBV28 and J is TRBJ1-5; D possibly corresponds to TRBD1 (5 bases). The CDR3 runs to 17 residues. V was trimmed by 2 bases and J by 4 bases, leaving 18 bases between them. Germline V CDR1 and CDR2: MDHEN, SYDVKM. CDR3 amino acids: CASSLPTGDTLNQPQHF. CDR3 DNA sequence: TGTGCCAGCAGTTTACCCACAGGTGACACACTTAATCAGCCCCAGCATTTT. The full variable domain, with the rest looked up from reference TRBV28 and TRBJ1-5, is DVKVTQSSRYLVKRTGEKVFLECVQDMDHENMFWYRQDPGLGLRLIYFSYDVKMKEKGDIPEGYSVSREKKERFSLILESASTNQTSMYLCASSLPTGDTLNQPQHFGDGTRLSIL.

The V call is TRBV2, the J call TRBJ2-5; D is possibly TRBD1 (6 bases). The CDR3 runs 14 residues. Germline assignment: CDR1 SNHLY and CDR2 FYNNEI. Trimming removed 1 base at V and 3 bases at J, with 9 bases between. The CDR3 DNA reads as TGTGCCAGCAGTGAAGGGGGGCAGGAAGAGACCCAGTACTTC. Its protein is CASSEGGQEETQYF.

This clone was counted a single time. J is TRBJ2-7 and V is TRBV6-5; D remains ambiguous. The CDR3 runs 14 residues. Between the trimmed V and J ends, which lost 0 bases and 2 bases, there was a span of 8 bases. Germline CDR1 MNHEY, CDR2 SVGAGI. CDR3 in DNA: TGTGCCAGCAGTTACTCCGACAACACCTACGAGCAGTACTTC. This codes for CASSYSDNTYEQYF.